This T cell receptor (beta chain) was captured in a study of vaccination effects on CD4 cells after COVID-19. Sequencing followed a ViraFEST assay step that expanded antigen-specific CD4+ T cells with viral peptide pools. Subsequent to 10 days of culture, CD4+ T cells were isolated. Participants were given two doses of BNT162b2 or mRNA-1273 vaccine. Testing of the vaccine recipients showed negative nucleocapsid antibodies and no prior SARS-CoV-2 infection. Method: immunoSEQ multiplex PCR; TCRdb's copy keeps in-frame clones and lacks some. The sample lists around 46,000 clones, around 80% occurring once. Comment on this clone: Its antigen remains unknown.

V was pared by 3 bases and J by 3 bases, with 7 bases between. CDR1 is SGHNT and CDR2 is YYREEE in the germline V gene (reference sequence). This CDR3 is 12 amino acids long. Material: CD4+ T cells from PBMCs cultured with HCoV-OC43 spike peptides, obtained after COVID-19 vaccination. As to subset: HCoV-OC43 spike overlapping peptide pool stimulation. This receptor was taken from a human donor who received a COVID-19 vaccine. The rearrangement joins TRBV5-4 to TRBJ2-7, with D perhaps matching TRBD2 (6 bases). The CDR3 reads CASSWGDYEQYF. The CDR3 DNA follows: TGTGCCAGCAGCTGGGGGGACTACGAGCAGTACTTC.